This T cell receptor (beta chain) is drawn from a study of T cells in Graves' hyperthyroidism and ophthalmopathy. Study results and caveats: Most thyroid clonotypes that were expanded above 0.001 also turned up in blood.

Germline CDR1 is MDHEN and CDR2 is SYDVKM. Trimming removed 4 bases from V and 5 bases from J, with 10 bases in between. The CDR3 totals 13 residues. RNA transcripts gave rise to amplified TCR beta CDR3 regions. First-round RT-PCR with HTBI primers amplified the TCR CDR3 region. One entry per CDR3 protein, called by TCRdb with MiXCR from the multiplex PCR reads. In the table there are some 550,000 distinct CDR3 sequences, more than 15% of which are singletons. For this clonotype: Its specificity is not known.

The specimen sequenced was blood. The genes are TRBV28 and TRBJ2-3; unclear D gene. The sequence was collected from a woman between 40 and 50 years old with Graves' ophthalmopathy. The CDR3, as DNA: TGTGCCAGCAGTTATACAACGAGAGATACGCAGTATTTT. As protein: CASSYTTRDTQYF.